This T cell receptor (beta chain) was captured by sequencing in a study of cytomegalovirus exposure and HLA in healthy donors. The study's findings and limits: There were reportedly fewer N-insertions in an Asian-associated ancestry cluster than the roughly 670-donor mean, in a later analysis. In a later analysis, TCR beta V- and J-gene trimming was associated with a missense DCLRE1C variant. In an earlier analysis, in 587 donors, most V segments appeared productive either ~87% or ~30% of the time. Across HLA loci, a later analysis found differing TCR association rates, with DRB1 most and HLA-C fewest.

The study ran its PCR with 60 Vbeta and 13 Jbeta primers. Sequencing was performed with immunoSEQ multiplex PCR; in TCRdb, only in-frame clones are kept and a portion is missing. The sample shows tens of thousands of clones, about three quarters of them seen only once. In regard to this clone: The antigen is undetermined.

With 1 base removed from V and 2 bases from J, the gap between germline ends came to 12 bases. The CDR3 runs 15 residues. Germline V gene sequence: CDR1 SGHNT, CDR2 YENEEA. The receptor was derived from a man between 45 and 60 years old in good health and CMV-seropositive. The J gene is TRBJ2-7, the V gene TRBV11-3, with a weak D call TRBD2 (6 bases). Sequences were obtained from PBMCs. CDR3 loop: CASSLVRGSAYEQYF. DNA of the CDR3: TGTGCCAGCAGCTTAGTGCGGGGATCGGCCTACGAGCAGTACTTC.